The T cell receptor beta chain under discussion was sequenced for a study of blood T cell repertoires in COVID-19 (dated by TCRdb to 2020 to 2021). A note on the overall study: Samples from collaborators originated in the United States, Italy and Spain and spanned both the acute and convalescent phases of COVID-19. The material from the prospective study consisted of cDNA or gDNA derived from T cells, B-cell-depleted T cells, or PBMCs. Deeply sampled blood TCRbeta repertoires from subjects exposed to, actively infected with, or recovered from COVID-19 were included in the dataset. A freely available public database, intended as a resource for researchers studying the immune response to SARS-CoV-2, is where the repertoires were released. The samples were drawn from two sources: the first 160 participants of the ongoing ImmuneRACE study, and about 1,300 subjects contributed by 6 global collaborators. A de-identified subject ID, COVID-19 status, age in years and sex were almost always included in the sample metadata. HLA class I and class II types, where available, came from metadata supplied by the sample provider rather than from assay-based typing. Study-wide conclusions, independent of this receptor: How much clinical and demographic metadata was included differed by source and by participant, and the metadata was provided uncurated.

TCRbeta CDR3 regions were amplified from genomic DNA by means of the immunoSEQ Assay, a bias-controlled multiplex PCR. The authors processed their data as follows. Nucleated cell counts per sample were estimated from amplification of reference gene primers within the assay. To quantify the absolute abundance of each unique TCRbeta CDR3 rearrangement, sequence reads were collapsed and filtered. For each sample, productive Simpson clonality was calculated by taking the square root of Simpson's diversity index across productive rearrangements. TCRdb's version of the immuneACCESS table is confined to in-frame rearrangements and falls short of the full clone set. An unresolved V gene accounts for under half of the shortfall where checked; the remainder is of unknown origin. The V and J calls and clone size come from that table; D and trimming were worked out from the DNA. The sample table lists 43,000 or so clones, over 80% of them with a count of one. Over 15% of the sample comes from the top ten.

Each collaborating institution followed its own protocols to collect whole blood in K2EDTA tubes. For TCRbeta analysis, collaborators shipped samples as frozen whole blood, isolated PBMCs, or DNA extracted from either of those sample types. Relative to germline, V is missing 5 bases and J is missing 4 bases, with 2 bases of the junction outside any gene match. Via the germline V gene (reference sequence), CDR1 is LNHDA and CDR2 SQIVND. The CDR3, from cysteine to phenylalanine, totals 13 residues. The read is trimmed to its CDR3 DNA, 39 bases read in frame from base 1. This clone came up once. It has no known antigen specificity. Base qualities are not provided; no much larger clone lies one nucleotide away.

Sequencing input: peripheral blood. The clonotype originates from a man aged 60-69 years with active COVID-19. The sequence is built from TRBV19 and TRBJ2-3; 8 bases in the middle match TRBD1. The nucleotides are TGTGCCAGTAGTCCGACAGGGGCAGATACGCAGTATTTT. Translation gives CASSPTGADTQYF.